The entry that follows covers one TCR beta chain sequence. J lost 0 bases, V lost 3 bases, and 0 bases had no gene match. CDR1 MDHEN and CDR2 SYDVKM come from the germline V gene. This CDR3 contains 15 residues. The data are from a study of blood T cell repertoires in COVID-19. Study-wide background: Sites across the United States, Italy and Spain contributed samples from acute and convalescent COVID-19.

TCRdb's table, derived via immunoSEQ multiplex PCR, lists solely in-frame clones and lacks some. The sample lists nearly 200,000 clones; roughly 81% were seen once. The TCR was taken from a woman between 65 and 79 years old with active or convalescent COVID-19. The sample consisted of peripheral blood. The chain carries TRBV28 and TRBJ2-7; 12 bases are a match to TRBD2. CDR3 in DNA: TGTGCCAGCAGTTTGACTAGCGGGGGCTCCTACGAGCAGTACTTC. Translated, it gives CASSLTSGGSYEQYF.